Sequencing of this TCR beta chain was carried out in a study of blood T cell repertoires in COVID-19 (dated by TCRdb to 2020 to 2022). Background for the entire study: Collaborator samples came from the United States, Italy and Spain and covered acute and convalescent phases of COVID-19. The prospective study material was composed of cDNA or gDNA derived from T cells, B-cell-depleted T cells, or PBMCs. Subjects who had been exposed to COVID-19, were actively infected with it, or had recovered from it provided the deeply sampled blood TCRbeta repertoires that made up the dataset. A freely available public database, intended as a resource for researchers studying the immune response to SARS-CoV-2, is where the repertoires were released. The samples were drawn from the first 160 participants of the ongoing ImmuneRACE study and from under 1,500 subjects provided by 6 global collaborators. The sample metadata nearly always contained a de-identified subject ID, COVID-19 status, age in years and sex. HLA class I and class II types, where available, came from metadata supplied by the sample provider rather than from assay-based typing. On the study overall, not on this receptor specifically: The quantity of clinical and demographic metadata differed by source and by participant and was supplied without curation.

With regard to this clone: The antigen it recognizes is unknown. Qualities for individual bases were not recorded, and no much larger clone is one base off.

TCRbeta CDR3 regions were amplified from genomic DNA by means of the immunoSEQ Assay, a bias-controlled multiplex PCR. On the authors' methods: The number of nucleated cells in each sample was estimated from the amplification of reference gene primers within the assay. To quantify the absolute abundance of each unique TCRbeta CDR3 rearrangement, sequence reads were collapsed and filtered. For each sample, productive Simpson clonality was calculated as the square root of Simpson's diversity index across productive rearrangements. Here the immuneACCESS table is served through TCRdb, limited to in-frame sequences with V and J called. Missing clones are a known gap in these copies; in checked studies unresolved V genes cover under half, and the rest lacks a known reason. Clonal size and the V and J genes are those of that table, whereas D and trimming came from the DNA. The sample contains 150,000 or so clones, about four fifths of them found a single time. Around 10% of the sample rests with the top ten.

Participants in the prospective study were aged roughly 18 to 100 years, lived in 20 to 25 United States geographic areas, and enrolled through a virtual design. In the prospective study, participants were assigned to cohorts based on the clinical history participants reported in a screening survey and a study questionnaire. Recovered participants in ImmuneRACE Cohort 3 were defined as having two consecutive negative NP/OP PCR tests, clearance from a healthcare professional, or resolution of symptoms. Each participant in the prospective study had whole blood, serum and a nasopharyngeal or oropharyngeal swab collected by mobile phlebotomists. Additional blood draws and questionnaires over an approximately two-month period could optionally be provided by prospective study participants. Before DNA extraction, prospective study blood samples were shipped either frozen or at room temperature. CDR1 SGDLS and CDR2 YYNGEE were looked up in the germline V gene. V is reduced by 0 bases and J by 5 bases, leaving a spacing of 5 bases between them. Measured from the cysteine to the phenylalanine, the CDR3 is 13 residues long. Only the CDR3 portion is preserved as DNA: 39 bases, with reading frame beginning at the first base.

The rearranged segments are TRBV9 and TRBJ2-2, with the D gene too uncertain to name. Specimen: PBMCs or T cells enriched from blood (not recorded which). This clonotype originated in a man between 45 and 60 years old who had recovered from COVID-19. DNA sequence: TGTGCCAGCAGCGTAGCTACGACCGGGGAGCTGTTTTTT. It translates as CASSVATTGELFF. The CDR3, completed at both ends by the reference TRBV9 and TRBJ2-2 genes, gives the full variable domain DSGVTQTPKHLITATGQRVTLRCSPRSGDLSVYWYQQSLDQGLQFLIQYYNGEERAKGNILERFSAQQFPDLHSELNLSSLELGDSALYFCASSVATTGELFFGEGSRLTVL.